This T cell receptor (beta chain) was sequenced during a study of immune evolution from preneoplasia to lung adenocarcinoma. This table comes from immunoSEQ multiplex PCR, and its TCRdb copy is limited to in-frame clones, with some not included. The sample includes more than 1,500 clones, about four fifths of them seen just once. This clone was detected only a few times. Germline CDR1 is MNHEY and CDR2 is SVGAGI. Trimming cost V 6 bases and J 12 bases, with 20 bases left between them. This CDR3 is built from 13 residues. The sequenced sample consisted of FFPE tissue from an adenomatous hyperplasia lung lesion. Subset in this sample: atypical adenomatous hyperplasia (AAH), lung preneoplasia. This TCR was recovered from a donor of 70 years or more with lung adenocarcinoma. The V gene is TRBV6-5, the J gene TRBJ1-2; D uncertain. The CDR3 sequence: CASSPFGNQGHTF. As DNA, the CDR3 is TGTGCCAGCAGCCCTTTCGGCAACCAAGGGCACACCTTC.